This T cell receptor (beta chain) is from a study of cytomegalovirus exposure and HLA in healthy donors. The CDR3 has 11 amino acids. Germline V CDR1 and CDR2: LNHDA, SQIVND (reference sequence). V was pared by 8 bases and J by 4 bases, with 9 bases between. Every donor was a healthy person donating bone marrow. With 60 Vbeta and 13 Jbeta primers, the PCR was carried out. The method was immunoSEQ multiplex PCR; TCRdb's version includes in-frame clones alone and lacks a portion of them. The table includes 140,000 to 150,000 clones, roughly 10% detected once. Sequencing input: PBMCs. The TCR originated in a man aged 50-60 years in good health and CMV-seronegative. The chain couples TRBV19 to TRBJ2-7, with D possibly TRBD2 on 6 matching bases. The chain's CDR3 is CASSGGYEQYF. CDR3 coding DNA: TGTGCCAGTTCTGGGGGGTACGAGCAGTACTTC.